The clone carrying this TCR beta chain was seen only once. The germline V gene encodes CDR1 GTSNPN and CDR2 SVGIG (reference sequence). V shed 4 bases and J 7 bases; nucleotides not matched to a gene: 7. The CDR3 sequence is 13 residues long. Vbeta (60) and Jbeta (13) primers were used in the PCR. Some clones are missing from TCRdb's copy, which holds only in-frame ones; the method was immunoSEQ multiplex PCR. The sample has hundreds of thousands of clones, around four fifths seen once. These data come from a study of cytomegalovirus exposure and HLA in healthy donors. Material for sequencing was PBMCs. The sequence derives from a woman aged 55-69 years in good health and CMV-seropositive. This chain uses TRBV30 with TRBJ1-2; TRBD1 aligns across 9 bases. This CDR3 reads CAWKIQGALGYTF. CDR3 bases: TGTGCCTGGAAAATACAGGGGGCACTTGGCTACACCTTC.